What follows describes a single T cell receptor (beta chain). Its antigen remains unknown. Looked up from germline, CDR1 is MNHNY and CDR2 is SVGAGI (reference sequence). The CDR3 spans 14 residues. The trim removed 5 bases at V and 4 bases at J, leaving 7 bases unmatched. Using immunoSEQ multiplex PCR, the repertoire was profiled, and TCRdb retains in-frame clones only, with some absent. Among approximately 21,000 clones, 68% were seen once, and the ten largest hold 5.5% to 6.5%. Each and every patient relapsed after autologous stem cell transplantation, and patients got differing brentuximab vedotin exposure. This entry belongs to a study of PD-1 blockade in classical Hodgkin lymphoma. General study findings and limits: Similar baseline diversity was found in complete responders and newly diagnosed patients. When set against healthy donors, newly diagnosed patients were reported to show lower baseline TCR diversity.

The TCR originated in a human donor with classical Hodgkin lymphoma. The starting material was peripheral blood mononuclear cells (PBMCs), obtained at baseline. The chain combines TRBV6-6 with TRBJ2-7; 8 bases are shared with TRBD1. The CDR3 DNA reads TGTGCCAGCAGTACAGGGGGGACGGCATACGAGCAGTACTTC. This sequence encodes CASSTGGTAYEQYF.